The T cell receptor (beta chain) under discussion was sequenced for a study of blood T cell repertoires in COVID-19. Study details: Sample material is recorded as cDNA or gDNA derived from T cells, B-cell-depleted T cells, or PBMCs.

Looked up from germline, CDR1 is MNHEY and CDR2 is SVGEGT. Trimming left V 1 base short and J 4 bases short, with 12 bases between. This CDR3 is built from 15 residues. In this sample, this clone turned up once. Per the authors' pipeline: Amplified reference gene primers provided the basis for estimating nucleated cell counts. TCRdb's copy holds only in-frame clones and misses some; the assay was immunoSEQ multiplex PCR. V and J calls and clone size are given by that table; D and trimming were obtained from the DNA. Among roughly 150,000 clones listed, around four fifths were seen once. The sequence derives from a woman aged 70 to 79 who had recovered from COVID-19. Sequences were obtained from peripheral blood. The chain is built from TRBV6-2 or TRBV6-3 and TRBJ2-3; D ambiguous. CDR3 in DNA: TGTGCCAGCAGTTACTGGCCACCCCGGGCAGATACGCAGTATTTT. It codes for CASSYWPPRADTQYF.